The 22 T cell receptor beta chains in this list originate from one sample, sequenced in a study of blood T cell repertoires in COVID-19. Using immunoSEQ multiplex PCR, the repertoire was profiled, and TCRdb retains in-frame clones only, with some absent. The repertoire holds 75,000 to 100,000 clones, with roughly four fifths as singletons. Sequences were obtained from peripheral blood. The origin of the receptors is a middle-aged man with active or convalescent COVID-19.

This sequence joins TRBV19 and TRBJ1-4; 7 nucleotides match TRBD1. The junction had 22 bases not matched to a gene; V was cut back by 1 base and J by 8 bases. Looked up from germline, CDR1 is LNHDA and CDR2 is SQIVND (reference sequence). CDR3 length: 20 residues. CDR3 bases: TGTGCCAGTAGTATAGGCGTCGTGTCGCAAGCCATGACAGGGAAGGAAAAACTGTTTTTT. Amino acids: CASSIGVVSQAMTGKEKLFF.

The chain joins TRBV5-6 to TRBJ2-7; a possible D gene is TRBD1 (5 bases). Deletions cut 3 bases from V and 0 bases from J, with 10 bases between. Germline-derived CDR1 and CDR2 are SGHDT and YYEEEE. The CDR3 is 14 residues long. The CDR3 here is CASSSWTLSYEQYV. As DNA, the CDR3 is TGTGCCAGCAGCTCCTGGACACTCTCCTACGAGCAGTACGTC.

The V call is TRBV27, the J call TRBJ2-6, with D tentatively TRBD1 (7 bases). The CDR3 sequence is 18 residues long. Germline loops: CDR1 MNHEY, CDR2 SMNVEV (reference sequence). Between the trimmed V and J ends, which lost 4 bases and 2 bases, there was a span of 18 bases. DNA of the CDR3: TGTGCCAGCAGTTACGGGAGACAGGGCCTTCCTGGGGCCAACGTCCTGACTTTC. It specifies CASSYGRQGLPGANVLTF.

J is TRBJ1-1 and V is TRBV7-8; TRBD1 aligns across 9 bases. The germline V gene encodes CDR1 SGHVS and CDR2 FQNEAQ. J gave up 0 bases and V 1 base, and 9 bases lay outside the gene matches. The CDR3 length is 18 residues. The CDR3 protein is CASSLVGQGSGMNTEAFF. The CDR3 DNA reads TGTGCCAGCAGCTTAGTTGGACAGGGGTCCGGGATGAACACTGAAGCTTTCTTT.

The chain carries TRBV10-3 and TRBJ1-1, with 7 nucleotides matching TRBD1. The V gene end was trimmed by 10 bases and the J gene end by 4 bases; junction bases not matched to a gene: 15. Looked up from germline, CDR1 is ENHRY and CDR2 is SYGVKD. The CDR3 runs 15 residues. For the CDR3, the DNA is TGTGCCACCCGGGGACAGTTCAACGTGGGCACTGAAGCTTTCTTT. Its protein is CATRGQFNVGTEAFF.

The sample holds a few counts of this clone. The rearrangement joins TRBV5-1 to TRBJ2-1; D unclear. The CDR3 has 14 residues. V lost 4 bases and J 7 bases, leaving 15 bases between the germline ends. Looked up from germline, CDR1 is SGHRS and CDR2 is YFSETQ. In DNA form, the CDR3 reads TGCGCCAGCAGCGTGAACTTACCGAGAAATGAGCAGTTCTTC. Protein: CASSVNLPRNEQFF.

This chain uses TRBV6-5 with TRBJ2-2; possible D gene TRBD2, 5 bases. V was shortened by 6 bases and J by 2 bases, with 10 bases between the two germline ends. This CDR3 has 14 amino acids. CDR1 and CDR2 from the germline V gene are MNHEY and SVGAGI. As DNA, the CDR3 is TGTGCCAGCAGACCGAGGGCAAACACCGGGGAGCTGTTTTTT. Its protein is CASRPRANTGELFF.

The V and J genes are TRBV19 and TRBJ2-3; 11 bases fit TRBD2. Germline CDR1 is LNHDA and CDR2 is SQIVND (reference sequence). The CDR3 spans 18 residues. Trimming removed 4 bases from V and 5 bases from J; junction bases left unmatched: 14. This CDR3 reads CASSTLGSSGGAKDTQYF. Here the CDR3 DNA reads TGTGCCAGTAGTACCCTAGGGAGTAGCGGGGGGGCAAAAGATACGCAGTATTTT.

CDR3 coding DNA: TGTGCCAGCAGCTTAGCGATAGGGGGTGGGCAGTTCTTC. It translates to CASSLAIGGGQFF. This chain connects TRBV7-6 to TRBJ2-1, with a weak D call TRBD1 (6 bases). Germline V gene lookup returns CDR1 SGHVS and CDR2 FNYEAQ. Between the trimmed V and J ends, which lost 0 bases and 12 bases, there was a span of 12 bases. The CDR3 runs 13 residues.

The rearrangement uses TRBV7-8 and TRBJ1-1; a weak D match, TRBD1 (5 bases). Trimming cost V 8 bases and J 1 base, with 17 bases left between them. Germline V gene data show CDR1 as SGHVS and CDR2 as FQNEAQ. The CDR3 loop spans 15 amino acids. The CDR3, as DNA: TGTGCCAGCCGACCCCAGGGTAGAACGAACACTGAAGCTTTCTTT. Its protein is CASRPQGRTNTEAFF.

The chain is built from TRBV11-3 and TRBJ1-1, with D possibly matching TRBD1 (6 bases). Germline V gene data show CDR1 as SGHNT and CDR2 as YENEEA. CDR3 size: 12 residues. Deletions cut 4 bases from V and 9 bases from J, with 12 bases between. The CDR3 bases are TGTGCCAGCAGCTCTCGGGACAACAAAGCTTTCTTT. This sequence encodes CASSSRDNKAFF.

The rearrangement links TRBV28 to TRBJ1-4; 9 positions agree with TRBD1. CDR1 and CDR2 from the germline V gene are MDHEN and SYDVKM. The CDR3 has 15 residues. V lost 5 bases, J lost 11 bases, and 12 bases stayed unmatched. CDR3 nucleotides: TGTGCCAGCAGTGCCAAACCGCCGGGACAGGGTAAACTGTTTTTT. Translating it yields CASSAKPPGQGKLFF.

The chain links TRBV7-8 to TRBJ1-2; 10 bases align to TRBD1. Germline V gives CDR1 SGHVS, CDR2 FQNEAQ. With 5 bases clipped from V and 5 bases from J, the junction kept 8 bases outside the gene matches. The CDR3 spans 15 residues. The CDR3 nucleotides are TGTGCCAGCAGCCTGACAGGGGGCAGAGGGTATGGCTACACCTTC. This sequence encodes CASSLTGGRGYGYTF.

The rearrangement links TRBV5-1 to TRBJ2-7; 10 positions agree with TRBD1. Per the germline V gene, CDR1 is SGHRS and CDR2 is YFSETQ. This CDR3 contains 13 residues. V shed 6 bases, J shed 3 bases, and the junction held 3 bases outside the gene matches. As DNA, the CDR3 is TGCGCCAGCATCGGACAGGGGGGCTACGAGCAGTACGTC. This codes for CASIGQGGYEQYV.

The J gene is TRBJ1-2, the V gene TRBV3-1 (or the pseudogene TRBV3-2); D is unresolved. Trimming cost V 6 bases and J 4 bases, with 9 bases left between them. Germline loops: CDR1 LGHDT, CDR2 YNNKEL (reference sequence). This CDR3 comprises 12 residues. CDR3 bases: TGTGCCAGCAGTGATCTTAGCTATGGCTACACCTTC. As protein: CASSDLSYGYTF.

The chain has TRBV5-1 and TRBJ1-4, with TRBD1 identical over 7 bases. CDR1 is SGHRS and CDR2 is YFSETQ in the germline V gene. V was pared by 2 bases and J by 3 bases, with 1 base of the junction left unmatched. The CDR3 is 14 residues long. CDR3 sequence reads: CASSFTGANEKLFF. The CDR3 bases are TGCGCCAGCAGCTTTACAGGGGCTAATGAAAAACTGTTTTTT.

This clone was counted only a few times. The chain has TRBV30 and TRBJ2-7; D is ambiguous. CDR3 size: 12 residues. V lost 1 base, J lost 1 base, and 5 bases lay in between. Germline V gene data show CDR1 as GTSNPN and CDR2 as SVGIG (reference sequence). The CDR3 loop reads CAWSAFSYEQYF. In nucleotides, the CDR3 is TGTGCCTGGAGTGCATTTTCCTACGAGCAGTACTTC. Supplemented by reference TRBV30 and TRBJ2-7, the full variable domain reads SQTIHQWPATLVQPVGSPLSLECTVEGTSNPNLYWYRQAAGRGLQLLFYSVGIGQISSEVPQNLSASRPQDRQFILSSKKLLLSDSGFYLCAWSAFSYEQYFGPGTRLTVT.

CDR3 coding DNA: TGTGCCAGCACCATCTCGGGGGGCAGTGGGGCCAACGTCCTGACTTTC. The encoded protein is CASTISGGSGANVLTF. This chain joins TRBV28 and TRBJ2-6; tentatively, D is TRBD2 (7 bases). The CDR3 is made up of 16 amino acids. V lost 7 bases and J lost 3, with 16 bases in between. The germline V gene encodes CDR1 MDHEN and CDR2 SYDVKM.

This clone was seen only once. The chain is built from TRBV28 and TRBJ1-4, with TRBD1 matching over 7 bases. The CDR3 is 14 residues long. Germline V gene sequence: CDR1 MDHEN, CDR2 SYDVKM. The trim removed 6 bases at V and 6 bases at J, leaving 7 bases unmatched. CDR3 coding DNA: TGTGCCAGCAGACCCGGGACAGATTATGAAAAACTGTTTTTT. Protein product: CASRPGTDYEKLFF. Using reference TRBV28 and TRBJ1-4 for the parts outside the CDR3, the full variable domain is DVKVTQSSRYLVKRTGEKVFLECVQDMDHENMFWYRQDPGLGLRLIYFSYDVKMKEKGDIPEGYSVSREKKERFSLILESASTNQTSMYLCASRPGTDYEKLFFGSGTQLSVL.

V usage is TRBV19 and J usage is TRBJ2-7, with 8 bases aligning to TRBD2. Germline V lookup: CDR1 LNHDA, CDR2 SQIVND (reference sequence). V lost 5 bases to trimming and J lost 1 base; unmatched junction nucleotides: 13. The CDR3 totals 17 residues. The CDR3 sequence is CASSLSSGASKSYEQYF. Here the CDR3 DNA reads TGTGCCAGTAGTCTAAGTAGCGGGGCCTCCAAATCCTACGAGCAGTACTTC.

This chain links TRBV6-1 with TRBJ2-5; TRBD1 might be the D (5 bases). The CDR3 runs 12 residues. The germline gives CDR1 MNHNS, CDR2 SASEGT. V was trimmed by 6 bases and J by 5 bases, leaving 10 bases between them. CDR3 sequence reads: CASSSRAETQYF. DNA for the CDR3: TGTGCCAGCAGCAGCAGGGCGGAGACCCAGTACTTC.

The chain links TRBV10-1 to TRBJ1-3; TRBD1 matches 12 bases. Trimming removed 7 bases from V and 3 bases from J; junction bases left unmatched: 10. Germline CDR1 is WNHNN and CDR2 is SYGVQD (reference sequence). The length of the CDR3 is 17 residues. The CDR3 DNA sequence: TGCGCCAGCACCACCGGGACAGGGGGCGCGATTGGAAACACCATATATTTT. Encoded protein: CASTTGTGGAIGNTIYF.